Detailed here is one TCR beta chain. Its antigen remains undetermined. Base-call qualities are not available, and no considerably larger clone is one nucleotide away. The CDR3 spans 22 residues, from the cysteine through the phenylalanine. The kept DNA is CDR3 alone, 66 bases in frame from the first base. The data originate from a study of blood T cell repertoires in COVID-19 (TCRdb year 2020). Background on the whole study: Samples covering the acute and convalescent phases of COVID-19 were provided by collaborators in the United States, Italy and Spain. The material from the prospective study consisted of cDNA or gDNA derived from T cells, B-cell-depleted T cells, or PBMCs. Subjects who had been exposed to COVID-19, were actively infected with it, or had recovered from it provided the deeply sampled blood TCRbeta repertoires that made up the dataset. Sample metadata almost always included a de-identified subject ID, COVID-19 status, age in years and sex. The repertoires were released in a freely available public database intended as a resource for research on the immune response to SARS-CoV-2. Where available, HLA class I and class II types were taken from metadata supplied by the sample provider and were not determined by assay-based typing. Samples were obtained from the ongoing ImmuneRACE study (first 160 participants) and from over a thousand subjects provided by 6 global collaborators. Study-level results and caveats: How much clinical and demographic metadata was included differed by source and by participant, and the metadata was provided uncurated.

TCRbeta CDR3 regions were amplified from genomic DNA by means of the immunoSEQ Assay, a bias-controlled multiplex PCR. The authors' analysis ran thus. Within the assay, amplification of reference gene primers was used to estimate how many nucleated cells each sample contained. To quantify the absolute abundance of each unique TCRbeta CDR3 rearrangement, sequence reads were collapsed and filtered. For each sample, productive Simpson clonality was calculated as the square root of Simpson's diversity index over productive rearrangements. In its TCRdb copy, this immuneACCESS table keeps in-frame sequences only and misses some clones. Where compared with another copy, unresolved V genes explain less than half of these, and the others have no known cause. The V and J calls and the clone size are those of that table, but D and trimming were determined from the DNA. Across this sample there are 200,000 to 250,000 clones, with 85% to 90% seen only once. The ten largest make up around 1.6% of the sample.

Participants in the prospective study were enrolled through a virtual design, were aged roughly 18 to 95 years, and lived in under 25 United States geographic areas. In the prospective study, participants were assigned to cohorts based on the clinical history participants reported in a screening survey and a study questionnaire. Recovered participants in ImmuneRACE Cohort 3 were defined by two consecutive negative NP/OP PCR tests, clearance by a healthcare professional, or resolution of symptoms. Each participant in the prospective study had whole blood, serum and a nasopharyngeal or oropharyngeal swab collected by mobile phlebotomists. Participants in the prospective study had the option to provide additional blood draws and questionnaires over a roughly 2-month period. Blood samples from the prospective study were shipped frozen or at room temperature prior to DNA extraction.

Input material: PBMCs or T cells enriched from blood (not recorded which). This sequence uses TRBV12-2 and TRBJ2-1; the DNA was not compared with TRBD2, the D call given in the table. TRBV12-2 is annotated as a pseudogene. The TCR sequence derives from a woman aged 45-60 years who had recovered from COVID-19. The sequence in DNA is TGTGCAAGTCGTTTCCCTGCGGGAAAAACAGTCCGTACTCGGAGCTCCTACAATGAGCAGTTCTTC. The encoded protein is CASRFPAGKTVRTRSSYNEQFF.